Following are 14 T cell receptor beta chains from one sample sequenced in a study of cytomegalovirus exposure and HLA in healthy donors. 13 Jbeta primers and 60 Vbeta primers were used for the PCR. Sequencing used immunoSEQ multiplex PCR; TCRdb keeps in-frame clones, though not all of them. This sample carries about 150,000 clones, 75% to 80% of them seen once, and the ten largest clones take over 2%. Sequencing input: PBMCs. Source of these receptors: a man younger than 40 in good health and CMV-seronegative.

The CDR3: CASSSVAGGPGNEQFF. CDR3 sequence (DNA): TGTGCCAGCAGCTCCGTAGCGGGAGGGCCCGGGAATGAGCAGTTCTTC. This rearrangement joins TRBV5-4 to TRBJ2-1; 11 nucleotides line up with TRBD2. Losses at the gene ends were 3 bases for V and 7 bases for J; bases not matched to a gene: 9. The CDR3 spans 16 residues. The germline V gene has CDR1 SGHNT and CDR2 YYREEE (reference sequence).

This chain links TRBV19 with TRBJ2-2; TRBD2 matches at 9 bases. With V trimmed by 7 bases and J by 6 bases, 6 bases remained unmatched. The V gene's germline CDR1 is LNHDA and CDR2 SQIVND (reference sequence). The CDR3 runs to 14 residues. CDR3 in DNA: TGTGCCAGTATCCGGCTAGCGGGATCCGGGGAGCTGTTTTTT. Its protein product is CASIRLAGSGELFF.

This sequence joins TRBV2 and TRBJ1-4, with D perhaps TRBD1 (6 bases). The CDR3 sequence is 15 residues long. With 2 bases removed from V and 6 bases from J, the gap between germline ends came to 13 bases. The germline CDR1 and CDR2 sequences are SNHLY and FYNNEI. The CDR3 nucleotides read TGTGCCAGCAGTGAACTTAGCGGGGGCTATGAAAAACTGTTTTTT. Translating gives CASSELSGGYEKLFF. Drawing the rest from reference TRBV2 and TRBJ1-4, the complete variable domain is EPEVTQTPSHQVTQMGQEVILRCVPISNHLYFYWYRQILGQKVEFLVSFYNNEISEKSEIFDDQFSVERPDGSNFTLKIRSTKLEDSAMYFCASSELSGGYEKLFFGSGTQLSVL.

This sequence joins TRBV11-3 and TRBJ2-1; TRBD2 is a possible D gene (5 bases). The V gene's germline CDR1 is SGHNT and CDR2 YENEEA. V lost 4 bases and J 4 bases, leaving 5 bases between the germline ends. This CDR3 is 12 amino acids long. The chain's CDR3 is CASSSGYNEQFF. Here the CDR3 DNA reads TGTGCCAGCAGCTCGGGGTACAATGAGCAGTTCTTC.

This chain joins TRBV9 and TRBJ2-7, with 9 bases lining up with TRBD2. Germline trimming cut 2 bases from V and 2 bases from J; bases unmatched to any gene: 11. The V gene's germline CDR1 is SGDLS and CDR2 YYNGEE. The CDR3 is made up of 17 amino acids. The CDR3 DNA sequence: TGTGCCAGCAGCGTGGAACCACAGACTAGCGGAACCTACGAGCAGTACTTC. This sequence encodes CASSVEPQTSGTYEQYF.

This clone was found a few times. In DNA form, the CDR3 reads TGTGCCTGGAGCGAAGGGACTAGCGGGTCCACAGATACGCAGTATTTT. This encodes CAWSEGTSGSTDTQYF. This chain links TRBV30 with TRBJ2-3, with 12 bases aligning to TRBD2. V was clipped by 3 bases and J by 2 bases; unmatched bases: 6. Germline values: CDR1 GTSNPN, CDR2 SVGIG (reference sequence). This CDR3 contains 16 residues.

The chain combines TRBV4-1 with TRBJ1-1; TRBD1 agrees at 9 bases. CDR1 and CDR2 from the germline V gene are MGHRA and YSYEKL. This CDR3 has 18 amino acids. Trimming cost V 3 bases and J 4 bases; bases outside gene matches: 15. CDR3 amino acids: CASSQGEGQGRMSTEAFF. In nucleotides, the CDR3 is TGCGCCAGCAGCCAGGGCGAGGGACAGGGCCGAATGAGCACTGAAGCTTTCTTT.

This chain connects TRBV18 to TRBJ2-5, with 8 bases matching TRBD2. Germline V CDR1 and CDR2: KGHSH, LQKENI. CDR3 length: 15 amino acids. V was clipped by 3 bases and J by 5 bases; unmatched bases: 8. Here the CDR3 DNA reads TGTGCCAGCTCACCCCCGGGACTAGAAGCGGAGACCCAGTACTTC. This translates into CASSPPGLEAETQYF.

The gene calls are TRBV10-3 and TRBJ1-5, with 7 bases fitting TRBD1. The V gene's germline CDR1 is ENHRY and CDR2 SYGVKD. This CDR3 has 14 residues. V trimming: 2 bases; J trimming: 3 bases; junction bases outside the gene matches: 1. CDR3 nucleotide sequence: TGTGCCATCAGTGAGGGACAGGACAATCAGCCCCAGCATTTT. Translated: CAISEGQDNQPQHF.

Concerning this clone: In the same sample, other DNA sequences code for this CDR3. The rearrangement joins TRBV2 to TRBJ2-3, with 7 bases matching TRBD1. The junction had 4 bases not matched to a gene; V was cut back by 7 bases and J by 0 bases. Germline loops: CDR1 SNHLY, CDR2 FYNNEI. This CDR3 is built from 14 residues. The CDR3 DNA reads TGTGCCAGCACTCCGGGACAGAGCACAGATACGCAGTATTTT. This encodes CASTPGQSTDTQYF.

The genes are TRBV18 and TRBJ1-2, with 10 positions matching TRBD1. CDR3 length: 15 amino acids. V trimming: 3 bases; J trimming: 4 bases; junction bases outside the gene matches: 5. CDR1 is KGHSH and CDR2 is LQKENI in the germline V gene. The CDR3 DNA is TGTGCCAGCTCACCCGGGACAGGGGATCCCTATGGCTACACCTTC. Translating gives CASSPGTGDPYGYTF. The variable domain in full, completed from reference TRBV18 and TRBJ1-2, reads NAGVMQNPRHLVRRRGQEARLRCSPMKGHSHVYWYRQLPEEGLKFMVYLQKENIIDESGMPKERFSAEFPKEGPSILRIQQVVRGDSAAYFCASSPGTGDPYGYTFGSGTRLTVV.

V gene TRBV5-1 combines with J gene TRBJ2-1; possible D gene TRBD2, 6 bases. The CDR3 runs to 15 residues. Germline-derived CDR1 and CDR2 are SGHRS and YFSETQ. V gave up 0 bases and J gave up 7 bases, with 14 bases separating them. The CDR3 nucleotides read TGCGCCAGCAGCTTGGACACGGGAGTAACGAATGAGCAGTTCTTC. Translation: CASSLDTGVTNEQFF.

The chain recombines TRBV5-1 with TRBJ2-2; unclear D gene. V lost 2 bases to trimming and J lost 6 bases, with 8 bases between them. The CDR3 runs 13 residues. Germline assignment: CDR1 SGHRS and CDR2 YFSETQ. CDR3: CASSFGAAGELFF. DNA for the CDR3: TGCGCCAGCAGCTTCGGAGCCGCCGGGGAGCTGTTTTTT.

This chain's CDR3 is CAISEGILAGGDSGEQYF. CDR3 nucleotides: TGTGCCATCAGTGAAGGGATCCTAGCGGGAGGAGATTCCGGCGAGCAGTACTTC. The V and J genes are TRBV10-3 and TRBJ2-7; 11 nucleotides match TRBD2. CDR1 and CDR2 from the germline V gene are ENHRY and SYGVKD. The J segment lost 6 bases and the V segment lost 3 bases, leaving 16 bases of the junction unmatched. The CDR3 consists of 18 residues.